The text below deals with one T cell receptor (beta chain). Its cognate antigen is unknown. The source of the sample is a study of cytotoxic CD8 clonotypes in ibrutinib-treated CLL. Study results and limitations: Public clonotypes proved infrequent, and on treatment they shrank or remained steady. Circulating CD8+ T-cell counts were tracked by baseline clonality, which exceeded that of age-matched healthy donors.

The CDR3 totals 16 residues. Unmatched junction bases numbered 5, after V lost 0 bases and J lost 3 bases. CDR1 is LNHNV, CDR2 YYDKDF, per germline (reference sequence). Data came from immunoSEQ multiplex PCR; TCRdb stores just in-frame clones and leaves some out. The table includes roughly 190,000 clones, 72% detected once. The receptor was isolated from a human donor with chronic lymphocytic leukemia. Source: PBMCs, taken after 24 months of ibrutinib treatment. The rearrangement joins TRBV15 to TRBJ1-3; 7 positions agree with TRBD1. This CDR3 is CATSRDHRGGGNTIYF. CDR3 DNA sequence: TGTGCCACCAGCAGAGACCACAGGGGCGGTGGAAACACCATATATTTT.